This T cell receptor beta chain originates from a study of cytomegalovirus exposure and HLA in healthy donors. PCR amplification relied on 60 Vbeta primers (plus 13 Jbeta primers). Profiled with immunoSEQ multiplex PCR; TCRdb holds only in-frame clones, not every one. The data hold 100,000 to 150,000 clones, with over 60% observed a single time. This clonotype was sampled from a male donor in good health and CMV-seropositive. The material sequenced was PBMCs.

In nucleotides, the CDR3 is TGTGCCAGCTCACGGGAGGGCCGGAATGAGCAGTTCTTC. This gives the protein CASSREGRNEQFF. The chain couples TRBV7-3 to TRBJ2-1; 8 bases line up with TRBD2. The CDR3 consists of 13 residues. The germline CDR1 and CDR2 sequences are SGHTA and FQGTGA. With V trimmed by 8 bases and J by 7 bases, 7 bases remained unmatched.